These 10 T cell receptor beta chains share one sample of origin, sequenced in a study of early T cells in non-severe SARS-CoV-2 infection. Each CDR3 protein gets one entry after TCRdb re-called the 5' RACE reads with MiXCR. Altogether tens of thousands of distinct CDR3 sequences are present, approximately 13% being singletons, with the ten largest covering roughly 2.5%. The sample was whole blood, taken at baseline. The source of these receptors is an adult who was a healthcare worker with PCR-confirmed SARS-CoV-2 infection or an uninfected control (not recorded which).

The gene calls are TRBV20-1 and TRBJ2-7; 7 bases map to TRBD1. Trimming removed 2 bases from V and 7 bases from J; junction bases left unmatched: 14. CDR1 is DFQATT and CDR2 is SNEGSKA in the germline V gene (reference sequence). The length of the CDR3 is 15 residues. The DNA for the CDR3 is TGCAGTGCTAGAAAACCTGACAGGGATTCGGGGGAGCAGTACTTC. Its protein is CSARKPDRDSGEQYF.

J is TRBJ2-7 and V is TRBV14; D is undetermined. V was pared by 1 base and J by 7 bases, with 5 bases between. This CDR3 is built from 11 residues. Germline values: CDR1 SGHDN, CDR2 FVKESK. This CDR3 is CASSQGWEQYF. The CDR3 coding sequence is TGTGCCAGCAGCCAAGGGTGGGAGCAGTACTTC.

V gene TRBV27 combines with J gene TRBJ2-2, with 7 bases fitting TRBD2. Germline CDR1 MNHEY, CDR2 SMNVEV (reference sequence). J was trimmed by 1 base and V by 1 base; bases with no gene match: 9. CDR3 length equals 18 residues. Here the CDR3 DNA reads TGTGCCAGCAGTTTATTCCCCCGGGGGGAGGTGAACACCGGGGAGCTGTTTTTT. This gives the protein CASSLFPRGEVNTGELFF.

This clonotype was picked up a small number of times. V gene TRBV7-8 combines with J gene TRBJ2-3; D perhaps matches TRBD2 (6 bases). This CDR3 contains 14 residues. V was pared by 5 bases and J by 2 bases, with 11 bases between. The germline CDR1 and CDR2 sequences are SGHVS and FQNEAQ. The CDR3 reads CASSPLAVTDTQYF. The CDR3 coding sequence is TGTGCCAGCAGCCCACTAGCAGTCACAGATACGCAGTATTTT. Looking up the rest from reference TRBV7-8 and TRBJ2-3 gives the full variable domain: GAGVSQSPRYKVAKRGQDVALRCDPISGHVSLFWYQQALGQGPEFLTYFQNEAQLDKSGLPSDRFFAERPEGSVSTLKIQRTQQEDSAVYLCASSPLAVTDTQYFGPGTRLTVL.

The CDR3: CASSDLTLNTEAFF. In nucleotides, the CDR3 is TGCGCCAGCTCGGACCTCACCTTGAACACTGAAGCTTTCTTT. The chain links TRBV5-1 to TRBJ1-1, with D unclear. V was cut by 7 bases and J by 0 bases, with 13 bases left in between. The CDR3 length is 14 residues. Germline V gene sequence: CDR1 SGHRS, CDR2 YFSETQ.

Remarks on this clonotype: At one boundary the junction diverges from the germline segment, which might be a read error. The rearrangement links TRBV11-2 to TRBJ2-3, with D perhaps matching TRBD2 (6 bases). The CDR3 is 15 residues long. Germline V CDR1 and CDR2: SGHAT, FQNNGV. The CDR3 here is CVSSFGGQTTDTQYF. In DNA form, the CDR3 reads TGTGTCAGCAGCTTTGGAGGGCAAACCACAGATACGCAGTATTTT. Using reference TRBV11-2 and TRBJ2-3 for the parts outside the CDR3, the full variable domain is EAGVAQSPRYKIIEKRQSVAFWCNPISGHATLYWYQQILGQGPKLLIQFQNNGVVDDSQLPKDRFSAERLKGVDSTLKIQPAKLEDSAVYLCVSSFGGQTTDTQYFGPGTRLTVL.

This clonotype was seen many times. This chain joins TRBV11-1 and TRBJ2-7; TRBD1 is a possible D gene (5 bases). The CDR3 consists of 16 residues. V gave up 5 bases and J gave up 0 bases, with 17 bases separating them. Per the germline V gene, CDR1 is SGHAT and CDR2 is FQDESV (reference sequence). CDR3 sequence: CASSPHGAPISYEQYF. The CDR3 DNA follows: TGTGCCAGCAGCCCTCATGGGGCACCGATCTCCTACGAGCAGTACTTC.

V and J are TRBV6-6 and TRBJ2-7, with a possible D match to TRBD1 (5 bases). This CDR3 is 12 amino acids long. Germline V gives CDR1 MNHNY, CDR2 SVGAGI (reference sequence). The V end lost 6 bases, the J end lost 6 bases, and 12 bases lay between the germline ends. CDR3 sequence: CASSPDSLEQYF. Here the CDR3 DNA reads TGTGCCAGCAGCCCCGACAGTCTCGAGCAGTACTTC.

With regard to this clonotype: This is likely a read error, given that the CDR3 carries no conserved phenylalanine or tryptophan at its end. The DNA is omitted, as the CDR3 cannot be located on it reliably, and the CDR3 follows TCRdb's listing. This sequence joins TRBV7-6 and TRBJ2-7; TRBD1 was called by the table and not checked on the DNA. The CDR3 extends over 16 residues, inclusive of both ends. Germline values: CDR1 SGHVS, CDR2 FNYEAQ. The CDR3 loop reads CASSPRGHQNRHFPPL.

V usage is TRBV11-2 and J usage is TRBJ2-1; D unclear. CDR1 and CDR2 (germline): SGHAT, FQNNGV. Trimming pared 2 bases from V and 0 bases from J, leaving 11 bases between. The CDR3 sequence is 16 residues long. CDR3 protein: CASSLRSASSYNEQFF. DNA for the CDR3: TGTGCCAGCAGCTTACGGTCCGCGAGCTCCTACAATGAGCAGTTCTTC.